The T cell receptor beta chain under discussion was sequenced for a study of blood T cell repertoires in COVID-19. The length of the CDR3 is 15 residues. V dropped 0 bases and J dropped 0 bases, with 6 bases sitting between them. Germline V gene sequence: CDR1 LNHNV, CDR2 YYDKDF (reference sequence). Under the authors' procedure: Estimates of nucleated cell counts were drawn from the amplification of reference gene primers. Sequenced by immunoSEQ multiplex PCR; TCRdb stores in-frame clones only, minus some. V and J calls and clone size come straight from that table; D and trimming were deduced from the DNA. The sample yields some 270,000 clones, roughly 88% seen once.

J is TRBJ1-3 and V is TRBV15; TRBD1 is a possible D gene (5 bases). The TCR was taken from a woman aged 70 to 79 with acute or convalescent COVID-19. The sample was peripheral blood. CDR3 residues: CATSRDQGSGNTIYF. The CDR3 DNA reads as TGTGCCACCAGCAGAGATCAGGGCTCTGGAAACACCATATATTTT.